This passage covers 18 T cell receptor beta chains from one sample sequenced in a study of blood T cell repertoires in COVID-19. Data came from immunoSEQ multiplex PCR; TCRdb stores just in-frame clones and leaves some out. The data hold approximately 180,000 clones, with under 90% observed a single time. The sequencing sample was made of peripheral blood. The source is a person in their 70s with COVID-19, enrolled during active disease.

This clone was seen a single time. The chain carries TRBV28 and TRBJ2-2; D remains unclear. Looked up from germline, CDR1 is MDHEN and CDR2 is SYDVKM. CDR3 size: 14 residues. Trimming cost V 5 bases and J 1 base, with 8 bases left between them. CDR3 sequence reads: CASSQILNTGELFF. CDR3 nucleotides: TGTGCCAGCAGTCAGATTTTGAACACCGGGGAGCTGTTTTTT.

This clone was picked up many times. The chain uses TRBV19 and TRBJ1-4; possibly TRBD1 for D (6 bases). The CDR3 extends over 16 amino acids. V was clipped by 5 bases and J by 0 bases, with 13 bases between them. The germline CDR1 and CDR2 sequences are LNHDA and SQIVND (reference sequence). Written as DNA, the CDR3 is TGTGCCAGTAGTTTACAGGGTTCGGCAACTAATGAAAAACTGTTTTTT. This encodes CASSLQGSATNEKLFF.

V usage is TRBV5-8 and J usage is TRBJ2-7, with 8 bases lining up with TRBD1. The CDR3 is 17 residues long. Germline lookup yields CDR1 SGHTS and CDR2 YDEGEE. J lost 2 bases, V lost 2 bases, and 12 bases had no gene match. The DNA for the CDR3 is TGTGCCAGCAGCTTTCTCTTTGGGACAGGAGCAACCTACGAGCAGTACTTC. As protein: CASSFLFGTGATYEQYF. The variable domain in full, completed from reference TRBV5-8 and TRBJ2-7, reads EAGVTQSPTHLIKTRGQQATLRCSPISGHTSVYWYQQALGLGLQFLLWYDEGEERNRGNFPPRFSGRQFPNYSSELNVNALELEDSALYLCASSFLFGTGATYEQYFGPGTRLTVT.

The rearrangement uses TRBV18 and TRBJ2-3; D is possibly TRBD2 (5 bases). The CDR3 consists of 14 residues. Trimming left V 2 bases short and J 2 bases short, with 8 bases between. From germline, CDR1 is KGHSH and CDR2 LQKENI. CDR3: CASSPTGNTDTQYF. Written as DNA, the CDR3 is TGTGCCAGCTCACCAACCGGGAACACAGATACGCAGTATTTT.

This chain uses TRBV12-3 or TRBV12-4 with TRBJ2-3, with D tentatively TRBD2 (5 bases). The CDR3 extends over 13 amino acids. Trimming removed 6 bases from V and 4 bases from J, with 11 bases in between. In nucleotides, the CDR3 is TGTGCCAGCAGCAACCGGGGTCCAGATACGCAGTATTTT. Amino acids: CASSNRGPDTQYF.

This clone was counted a few times. The chain joins TRBV15 to TRBJ1-2, with 7 bases identical to TRBD1. This CDR3 contains 15 residues. From germline, CDR1 is LNHNV and CDR2 YYDKDF (reference sequence). The J segment lost 6 bases and the V segment lost 5 bases, leaving 12 bases of the junction unmatched. CDR3 sequence reads: CATSALDREGHGYTF. The DNA for the CDR3 is TGTGCCACCAGCGCCCTCGACAGGGAAGGGCATGGCTACACCTTC.

The J gene is TRBJ1-1, the V gene TRBV5-1; D possibly corresponds to TRBD1 (5 bases). CDR1 and CDR2 from the germline V gene are SGHRS and YFSETQ. V lost 0 bases and J 6 bases, leaving 15 bases between the germline ends. The CDR3 covers 15 residues. CDR3 protein: CASSLAGSGLSEAFF. CDR3 coding DNA: TGCGCCAGCAGCTTGGCCGGTTCAGGGTTGTCTGAAGCTTTCTTT.

V usage is TRBV19 and J usage is TRBJ1-6, with D possibly matching TRBD1 (5 bases). The CDR3 spans 17 residues. Germline values: CDR1 LNHDA, CDR2 SQIVND (reference sequence). With 2 bases removed from V and 5 bases from J, the gap between germline ends came to 16 bases. As DNA, the CDR3 is TGTGCCAGTAGTATATCTGGACAATGGCCAAATAATTCACCCCTCCACTTT. This translates into CASSISGQWPNNSPLHF.

V and J are TRBV2 and TRBJ1-5, with 12 nucleotides matching TRBD1. The V and J ends lost 3 bases and 7 bases, in that order; junction bases with no gene match: 7. Per the germline V gene, CDR1 is SNHLY and CDR2 is FYNNEI. The CDR3 has 16 residues. As DNA, the CDR3 is TGTGCCAGCAGTGAGGGGACAGGGGGCGTCGGGCAGCCCCAGCATTTT. Translating gives CASSEGTGGVGQPQHF.

The chain has TRBV5-1 and TRBJ1-1, with D maybe TRBD1 (6 bases). The CDR3 extends over 15 amino acids. V was trimmed by 1 base and J by 5 bases, leaving 15 bases between them. Germline V gives CDR1 SGHRS, CDR2 YFSETQ. The CDR3 loop is CASSLKTGRETEAFF. The CDR3 region has the DNA TGCGCCAGCAGCTTGAAAACAGGGCGTGAAACTGAAGCTTTCTTT.

V gene TRBV19 combines with J gene TRBJ1-5; no clear D gene. Germline V gene lookup returns CDR1 LNHDA and CDR2 SQIVND (reference sequence). The germline V and J ends were trimmed by 0 bases and 5 bases, with 8 bases remaining between them. The CDR3 loop spans 14 amino acids. The CDR3 here is CASSIDQRDQPQHF. CDR3 nucleotides: TGTGCCAGTAGTATAGATCAACGGGATCAGCCCCAGCATTTT.

The chain recombines TRBV7-6 with TRBJ2-7, with 12 bases fitting TRBD2. V was clipped by 0 bases and J by 2 bases; unmatched bases: 5. The CDR3 is 17 residues long. The V gene's germline CDR1 is SGHVS and CDR2 FNYEAQ. The CDR3 reads CASSLARTSGKTYEQYF. CDR3 nucleotide sequence: TGTGCCAGCAGCTTAGCGCGGACTAGCGGGAAAACCTACGAGCAGTACTTC.

The chain joins TRBV5-1 to TRBJ1-6; D not resolved. Germline CDR1 reads SGHRS; CDR2 reads YFSETQ. Trimming stripped 4 bases from V and 8 bases from J, with 10 bases between. The CDR3 has 13 residues. The CDR3 region has the DNA TGCGCCAGCAGCGAGACTAACGATTCACCCCTCCACTTT. Its translation: CASSETNDSPLHF.

The chain carries TRBV4-1 and TRBJ1-5; no firm D call. CDR1 and CDR2 (germline): MGHRA, YSYEKL. The CDR3 is 16 amino acids. Trimming took off 4 bases at V and 4 bases at J, with 17 bases between the two ends. CDR3 nucleotide sequence: TGCGCCAGCAGCCGCGAGGGCTCCATGGGTAATCAGCCCCAGCATTTT. Its translation: CASSREGSMGNQPQHF.

The chain links TRBV6-5 to TRBJ1-5; D might be TRBD1 (5 bases). CDR1 and CDR2 (germline): MNHEY, SVGAGI. The V end lost 6 bases, the J end lost 7 bases, and 19 bases lay between the germline ends. CDR3 length: 15 residues. CDR3: CASSLGGGRRQPQHF. The CDR3 DNA sequence: TGTGCCAGCAGCCTAGGCGGGGGAAGACGACAGCCCCAGCATTTT.

To note about this clone: The junction departs from germline at one end; a sequencing error may be responsible. The CDR3 DNA follows: TGTACCAGCAGCCCAGGAGATACGCAGTATTTT. Protein sequence: CTSSPGDTQYF. The chain is built from TRBV3-1 (or the pseudogene TRBV3-2) and TRBJ2-3; no clear D gene. There are 11 residues in the CDR3. Germline V CDR1 and CDR2: LGHDT, YNNKEL (reference sequence).

The chain uses TRBV5-1 and TRBJ1-2; D perhaps matches TRBD1 (5 bases). The CDR3 is 15 residues long. Trimming removed 2 bases from V and 0 bases from J, with 11 bases in between. The germline V gene has CDR1 SGHRS and CDR2 YFSETQ. This CDR3 is CASSFWGDTNYGYTF. The CDR3 DNA reads as TGCGCCAGCAGCTTTTGGGGGGATACTAACTATGGCTACACCTTC. Based on the CDR3 plus reference TRBV5-1 and TRBJ1-2, the full variable domain is KAGVTQTPRYLIKTRGQQVTLSCSPISGHRSVSWYQQTPGQGLQFLFEYFSETQRNKGNFPGRFSGRQFSNSRSEMNVSTLELGDSALYLCASSFWGDTNYGYTFGSGTRLTVV.

Note on this clone: The same CDR3 can be traced to other DNA sequences in this sample. The chain joins TRBV7-9 to TRBJ2-7; D might be TRBD1 (5 bases). This CDR3 has 13 residues. V shed 2 bases and J shed 3 bases, with 8 bases lying between them. CDR1 is SEHNR and CDR2 is FQNEAQ in the germline V gene (reference sequence). CDR3 sequence: CASSLTGDYEQYF. In DNA form, the CDR3 reads TGTGCCAGCAGCTTAACAGGAGACTACGAGCAGTACTTC. The full variable domain, its missing parts supplied by reference TRBV7-9 and TRBJ2-7, is DTGVSQNPRHKITKRGQNVTFRCDPISEHNRLYWYRQTLGQGPEFLTYFQNEAQLEKSRLLSDRFSAERPKGSFSTLEIQRTEQGDSAMYLCASSLTGDYEQYFGPGTRLTVT.